Below, one TCR beta chain is given with its context. What this receptor recognizes is not known. It has no much larger one-base neighbor in the sample; base qualities were not kept. The data were taken from a study of T-cell reconstitution after alpha-beta-depleted transplantation in children (dated by TCRdb to 2015 to 2016). Study-wide context: Using TCR repertoire profiling, the study quantitatively followed how T-cell immune reconstitution unfolded in children after TCRalphabeta/CD19-depleted allogeneic hematopoietic cell transplantation.

General study outcomes and caveats: The frequencies of hyperexpanded clones fell over the following months, and after one year, T-cell counts and TCRbeta diversity were mostly attributed to newly produced T cells. Apparently early alphabetaT-cell count recovery about two months after transplant reportedly relied on only several hundred rapidly expanded clones derived from non-depleted graft cells. In some patients, the high TCRbeta diversity seen at day 60 was put down to recipient T cells and intrathymic progenitors that had survived conditioning.

From its cysteine to its phenylalanine, the CDR3 spans 14 amino acids. Kept here is only the CDR3 DNA, which spans 42 bases and is read in frame from base 1. According to the germline V gene, CDR1 reads SGHRS and CDR2 reads YFSETQ. V has 7 bases trimmed and J has 6 bases trimmed; junction bases matching no gene number 10. Library prep was done by PCR. The data were produced on an Illumina HiSeq 2500. TCR libraries were prepared with molecular barcoding, using unique molecular identifiers to normalize TCRbeta repertoire quantification. The raw public data were reprocessed by TCRdb itself: fastp quality trimming at Q25, MiXCR clonotype calling, in-frame beta chains only. Every distinct CDR3 protein forms one entry, paired with its most common genes and DNA. A total of under 20,000 distinct CDR3 sequences appear in this sample, about 7.7% of them only once. 35% to 40% of the sample rests with the top ten.

According to the study, the label for this sample's time point signals: day 60 (about 2 months) after transplantation. The treatment or condition label, read with the paper, signifies: allogeneic hematopoietic cell transplantation with graft depleted of TCRalphabeta T cells and CD19 B cells. Transplant recipients were children who received TCRalphabeta/CD19-depleted allogeneic hematopoietic cell grafts. The source of this sequence is a boy in the first two years of life who had a stem cell transplant for Wiskott-Aldrich syndrome, so the T cells may come from the graft donor. Here the chain combines TRBV5-1 and TRBJ2-7, with 10 middle bases fitting TRBD1. The sequencing used PBMCs, mostly from graft donor cells, collected 60 days after TCRalphabeta/CD19-depleted stem cell transplant. The nucleotide sequence reads TGCGCCAGCGGCAATATGGGACAGGGGACCGAGCAGTACTTC. This encodes CASGNMGQGTEQYF.